Listed below are T cell receptor beta chains from one sample, sequenced in a study of vaccination effects on CD4 cells after COVID-19. These receptors' antigens are unknown. Profiling relied on immunoSEQ multiplex PCR, and the TCRdb table lists in-frame clones only, not all of them. The data hold about 39,000 clones, with roughly 80% observed a single time. Sequenced material: CD4+ T cells from PBMCs cultured without peptide, taken before COVID-19 vaccination. The receptor set was obtained from a human donor who received a COVID-19 vaccine. CDR3s include the opening cysteine and the closing phenylalanine or tryptophan. D genes are given only for firm matches. For some rows the clone size is stated as once, few or many, or as a class when expanded; others skip it.

CDR3 DNA: TGTGCCAGCAGCGTAGGAATGTGGGGCAGACCTCAAGTCGGGGAGCTGTTTTTT
CDR3 protein: CASSVGMWGRPQVGELFF
V gene: TRBV9
D gene: -
J gene: TRBJ2-2
clone size: -

CDR3 DNA: TGCAGCGTCAGGGGGACCGGGGCCAACGTCCTGACTTTC
CDR3 protein: CSVRGTGANVLTF
V gene: TRBV29-1
D gene: TRBD1
J gene: TRBJ2-6
clone size: -

CDR3 DNA: TGTGCCAGCCGACAGGGAGGACCGGATTCACCCCTCCACTTT
CDR3 protein: CASRQGGPDSPLHF
V gene: TRBV6-5
D gene: TRBD1
J gene: TRBJ1-6
clone size: -

CDR3 DNA: TGTGCCAGCAGCGTAGGTTACTCCCCGGAGACCCAGTACTTC
CDR3 protein: CASSVGYSPETQYF
V gene: TRBV9
D gene: -
J gene: TRBJ2-5
clone size: -

CDR3 DNA: TGTGCCAGCAGCTTGGCCAGCCAACTAGCGGGGGGGCGTGATACGCAGTATTTT
CDR3 protein: CASSLASQLAGGRDTQYF
V gene: TRBV5-6
D gene: TRBD2
J gene: TRBJ2-3
clone size: -

CDR3 DNA: TGTGCCAGCAGGGGCAGGGAGGCTGGCTACACCTTC
CDR3 protein: CASRGREAGYTF
V gene: TRBV2
D gene: -
J gene: TRBJ1-2
clone size: few

CDR3 DNA: TGTGCCAGCAGCTCCCAAGAGACCCAGTACTTC
CDR3 protein: CASSSQETQYF
V gene: TRBV9
D gene: -
J gene: TRBJ2-5
clone size: -

CDR3 DNA: TGTGCCAGTCCGGGGGCTAATGAGCAGTTCTTC
CDR3 protein: CASPGANEQFF
V gene: TRBV5-8
D gene: -
J gene: TRBJ2-1
clone size: -

CDR3 DNA: TGTGCCAGCAGCTTCCAAAGCGGAAGCACAGATACGCAGTATTTT
CDR3 protein: CASSFQSGSTDTQYF
V gene: TRBV7-3
D gene: -
J gene: TRBJ2-3
clone size: -

CDR3 DNA: TGCAGCGTTTTGATAGTAAACTATGGCTACACCTTC
CDR3 protein: CSVLIVNYGYTF
V gene: TRBV29-1
D gene: -
J gene: TRBJ1-2
clone size: -

CDR3 DNA: TGTGCCAGCGTTACCAGGGCGACCTATGGCTACACCTTC
CDR3 protein: CASVTRATYGYTF
V gene: TRBV28
D gene: -
J gene: TRBJ1-2
clone size: -

CDR3 DNA: TGTGCCAGTAGTATAGCCACAGGAGATACGCAGTATTTT
CDR3 protein: CASSIATGDTQYF
V gene: TRBV19
D gene: -
J gene: TRBJ2-3
clone size: -

CDR3 DNA: TGTGCCAGCAGGGTATGGGGGGGCACCGGGGAGCTGTTTTTT
CDR3 protein: CASRVWGGTGELFF
V gene: TRBV2
D gene: TRBD2
J gene: TRBJ2-2
clone size: -

CDR3 DNA: TGTGCCTGGAGTAACAGGGACGATCAGCCCCAGCATTTT
CDR3 protein: CAWSNRDDQPQHF
V gene: TRBV30
D gene: -
J gene: TRBJ1-5
clone size: -

CDR3 DNA: TGTGCCAGCAGTGAATATAGGGGTAGCGGGGGATACCAAGAGACCCAGTACTTC
CDR3 protein: CASSEYRGSGGYQETQYF
V gene: TRBV25-1
D gene: TRBD2
J gene: TRBJ2-5
clone size: -

CDR3 DNA: TGTGCCAGCAGCTTTAACAGGGAAACTGAAGCTTTCTTT
CDR3 protein: CASSFNRETEAFF
V gene: TRBV7-3
D gene: -
J gene: TRBJ1-1
clone size: -

CDR3 DNA: TGTGCCAGCAGCGCCGACAGGGGTAAAGGGCCTGAAGCTTTCTTT
CDR3 protein: CASSADRGKGPEAFF
V gene: TRBV7-9
D gene: TRBD1
J gene: TRBJ1-1
clone size: -

CDR3 DNA: TGTGCCAGCAGCAGACAGGGGAACACCGGGGAGCTGTTTTTT
CDR3 protein: CASSRQGNTGELFF
V gene: TRBV7-8
D gene: TRBD1
J gene: TRBJ2-2
clone size: -

CDR3 DNA: TGTGCCAGCAGTTATCAGCGGGGGCTGAACACCGGGGAGCTGTTTTTT
CDR3 protein: CASSYQRGLNTGELFF
V gene: TRBV6-2/TRBV6-3
D gene: TRBD2
J gene: TRBJ2-2
clone size: -

CDR3 DNA: TGTGCCAGTAGTTCCCAGCCCCTTACTAATGAAAAACTGTTTTTT
CDR3 protein: CASSSQPLTNEKLFF
V gene: TRBV19
D gene: -
J gene: TRBJ1-4
clone size: -

CDR3 DNA: TGCAGATTAACAGGGGTGGAGACCCAGTACTTC
CDR3 protein: CRLTGVETQYF
V gene: TRBV29-1
D gene: TRBD1
J gene: TRBJ2-5
clone size: -

CDR3 DNA: TGTGCCAGCAGCTTATCGTTGGGGACCGGGGAGCTGTTTTTT
CDR3 protein: CASSLSLGTGELFF
V gene: TRBV11-2
D gene: -
J gene: TRBJ2-2
clone size: -

CDR3 DNA: TGTGCCAGCAGAGCGGCGGGGGGGCCCGGCAATGAGCAGTTCTTC
CDR3 protein: CASRAAGGPGNEQFF
V gene: TRBV2
D gene: TRBD2
J gene: TRBJ2-1
clone size: -

CDR3 DNA: TGTGCCAGCAGTTCTCCCCAGAAATTATTAAATGGCTACACCTTC
CDR3 protein: CASSSPQKLLNGYTF
V gene: TRBV6-5
D gene: -
J gene: TRBJ1-2
clone size: -

CDR3 DNA: TGTGCCAGCAAACGGGACTATGGCTACACCTTC
CDR3 protein: CASKRDYGYTF
V gene: TRBV2
D gene: -
J gene: TRBJ1-2
clone size: -

CDR3 DNA: TGCGCCAGCAGCTTAGACGGCTTTATAAATGAAAAACTGTTTTTT
CDR3 protein: CASSLDGFINEKLFF
V gene: TRBV5-1
D gene: -
J gene: TRBJ1-4
clone size: once

CDR3 DNA: TGTGCCAGCAGTGCCTCAAGGATGTCTGAAGCTTTCTTT
CDR3 protein: CASSASRMSEAFF
V gene: TRBV2
D gene: -
J gene: TRBJ1-1
clone size: medium-sized

CDR3 DNA: TGTGCCAGCAGCCGACCTGGGGCCAACGTCCTGACTTTC
CDR3 protein: CASSRPGANVLTF
V gene: TRBV7-3
D gene: -
J gene: TRBJ2-6
clone size: once

CDR3 DNA: TGTGCCAGCAGTGACTCGGGACTAGCGGGGAAAACCGGGGAGCTGTTTTTT
CDR3 protein: CASSDSGLAGKTGELFF
V gene: TRBV6-4
D gene: TRBD2
J gene: TRBJ2-2
clone size: -

CDR3 DNA: TGCGCCAGCAGCCTTTTTGGGGGCGCGGGTGAAAAACTGTTTTTT
CDR3 protein: CASSLFGGAGEKLFF
V gene: TRBV5-1
D gene: -
J gene: TRBJ1-4
clone size: few

CDR3 DNA: TGTGCCAGCAGTTCGGACAGGGGTCAGCCCCAGCATTTT
CDR3 protein: CASSSDRGQPQHF
V gene: TRBV6-2/TRBV6-3
D gene: TRBD1
J gene: TRBJ1-5
clone size: -

CDR3 DNA: TGTGCCAGCAGCCCCCTCGACAGGGGGGAAAAACTGTTTTTT
CDR3 protein: CASSPLDRGEKLFF
V gene: TRBV7-9
D gene: TRBD1
J gene: TRBJ1-4
clone size: -

CDR3 DNA: TGTGCCAGCAGCTTAGCTGGCAGGCGGGGAGAAAAACTGTTTTTT
CDR3 protein: CASSLAGRRGEKLFF
V gene: TRBV13
D gene: -
J gene: TRBJ1-4
clone size: -

CDR3 DNA: TGTGCCAGCAGTTTGGAACAGGCACAAAGCTCCTACAATGAGCAGTTCTTC
CDR3 protein: CASSLEQAQSSYNEQFF
V gene: TRBV28
D gene: -
J gene: TRBJ2-1
clone size: -

CDR3 DNA: TGTGCCAGCAGCCCGGGCCAGGCCCTTAGCAATCAGCCCCAGCATTTT
CDR3 protein: CASSPGQALSNQPQHF
V gene: TRBV7-9
D gene: -
J gene: TRBJ1-5
clone size: -

CDR3 DNA: TGTGCCAGCAGCGGGAGACTAGCGGGGGGCCAGTACAATGAGCAGTTCTTC
CDR3 protein: CASSGRLAGGQYNEQFF
V gene: TRBV7-2
D gene: TRBD2
J gene: TRBJ2-1
clone size: -

CDR3 DNA: TGTGCCAGCATAGGAGTCGGGACTATAAACACCGGGGAGCTGTTTTTT
CDR3 protein: CASIGVGTINTGELFF
V gene: TRBV6-6
D gene: TRBD2
J gene: TRBJ2-2
clone size: -

CDR3 DNA: TGTGCCAGCAGCACCAGACAGGGAACCCTGGCAGATACGCAGTATTTT
CDR3 protein: CASSTRQGTLADTQYF
V gene: TRBV5-4
D gene: TRBD1
J gene: TRBJ2-3
clone size: -

CDR3 DNA: TGCGCCAGCAGCTTGGCCAGTGGCGGGGGGAATGAGCAGTTCTTC
CDR3 protein: CASSLASGGGNEQFF
V gene: TRBV5-1
D gene: TRBD2
J gene: TRBJ2-1
clone size: -

CDR3 DNA: TGTGCCAGCAGTTTGTTACAGGGGCGAGAGACCCAGTACTTC
CDR3 protein: CASSLLQGRETQYF
V gene: TRBV28
D gene: TRBD1
J gene: TRBJ2-5
clone size: -

CDR3 DNA: TGCACCAGCAGCCAAAGGGCAGAAAGCAATCAGCCCCAGCATTTT
CDR3 protein: CTSSQRAESNQPQHF
V gene: TRBV1
D gene: -
J gene: TRBJ1-5
clone size: -

CDR3 DNA: TGTGCCAGCTCACAACTACAGGGTGGATATAACAATGAGCAGTTCTTC
CDR3 protein: CASSQLQGGYNNEQFF
V gene: TRBV18
D gene: -
J gene: TRBJ2-1
clone size: -

CDR3 DNA: TGTGCCAGCAGGAAACTTACGGGGGAGACCCAGTACTTC
CDR3 protein: CASRKLTGETQYF
V gene: TRBV11-2
D gene: -
J gene: TRBJ2-5
clone size: -

CDR3 DNA: TGCGCCAGCAGCGGTGGACCCGCATCACCGGGAGCTAACTATGGCTACACCTTC
CDR3 protein: CASSGGPASPGANYGYTF
V gene: TRBV5-1
D gene: -
J gene: TRBJ1-2
clone size: -

CDR3 DNA: TGTGCCGGAGGGGTGGGGTTCAATGGCTACACCTTC
CDR3 protein: CAGGVGFNGYTF
V gene: TRBV28
D gene: -
J gene: TRBJ1-2
clone size: -

CDR3 DNA: TGCGCCAGCAGCCAAGTACCAGGGGCCCGCACAGATACGCAGTATTTT
CDR3 protein: CASSQVPGARTDTQYF
V gene: TRBV4-3
D gene: -
J gene: TRBJ2-3
clone size: -

CDR3 DNA: TGCAGTGCTAGTAACCTTAGGACTAGCGGGGGGAGAGAGACCCAGTACTTC
CDR3 protein: CSASNLRTSGGRETQYF
V gene: TRBV20-1
D gene: TRBD2
J gene: TRBJ2-5
clone size: -

CDR3 DNA: TGTGCCATCAGTGAGTCGACAGGGGAAAGAGATACGCAGTATTTT
CDR3 protein: CAISESTGERDTQYF
V gene: TRBV10-3
D gene: TRBD1
J gene: TRBJ2-3
clone size: -

CDR3 DNA: TGTGCCAGCAGCCAGAGGACGGGAGGCAATCAGCCCCAGCATTTT
CDR3 protein: CASSQRTGGNQPQHF
V gene: TRBV3-1/TRBV3-2
D gene: -
J gene: TRBJ1-5
clone size: -

CDR3 DNA: TGTGCCAGCAGCTTGTTTCTATATGGGGGCACAGATACGCAGTATTTT
CDR3 protein: CASSLFLYGGTDTQYF
V gene: TRBV5-4
D gene: -
J gene: TRBJ2-3
clone size: -

CDR3 DNA: TGTGCCAGAAGCTTGGAAACAGGGACCTATGGCTACACCTTC
CDR3 protein: CARSLETGTYGYTF
V gene: TRBV5-3
D gene: -
J gene: TRBJ1-2
clone size: -

CDR3 DNA: TGTGCCAGTAGTATAGCTGGACCGCTAAAATATGGCTACACCTTC
CDR3 protein: CASSIAGPLKYGYTF
V gene: TRBV19
D gene: -
J gene: TRBJ1-2
clone size: -

CDR3 DNA: TGTGCCAGCACGCGGGGAATGGAGAATCAGCCCCAGCATTTT
CDR3 protein: CASTRGMENQPQHF
V gene: TRBV2
D gene: -
J gene: TRBJ1-5
clone size: few

CDR3 DNA: TGTGCCAGCAGCTTAGTGAGCTCCTACAATGAGCAGTTCTTC
CDR3 protein: CASSLVSSYNEQFF
V gene: TRBV7-2
D gene: -
J gene: TRBJ2-1
clone size: -

CDR3 DNA: TGCGCCAGCAGCCCGGGACTCAACACAGATACGCAGTATTTT
CDR3 protein: CASSPGLNTDTQYF
V gene: TRBV10-2
D gene: -
J gene: TRBJ2-3
clone size: -